This T cell receptor (beta chain) is drawn from a study of blood T cell repertoires in COVID-19. Study-wide context: Spain, Italy and the United States supplied samples that represented acute and convalescent COVID-19. T cells, B-cell-depleted T cells, or PBMCs provided the cDNA or gDNA that served as material.

Assay used: immunoSEQ multiplex PCR; TCRdb lists only in-frame clones, some missing. The table includes fewer than 250,000 clones, approximately 85% detected once. Adults between roughly 18 and 90 years of age took part from about 24 US areas. Donors in Cohort 3 counted as recovered after two negative PCRs, clearance, or symptom resolution. CDR1 LNHDA and CDR2 SQIVND come from the germline V gene (reference sequence). V was clipped by 6 bases and J by 4 bases; unmatched bases: 12. This CDR3 is 15 amino acids long. This clonotype was sampled from a woman aged 45-65 years who had recovered from COVID-19. The sequencing input was PBMCs or T cells enriched from blood (not recorded which). The V gene is TRBV19, the J gene TRBJ2-7; 7 nucleotides align to TRBD2. The CDR3 DNA reads as TGTGCCAGTAGCTCAGGACCTGGGGAGGGGTACGAGCAGTACTTC. It specifies CASSSGPGEGYEQYF. The whole variable domain, filled in from reference TRBV19 and TRBJ2-7, reads DGGITQSPKYLFRKEGQNVTLSCEQNLNHDAMYWYRQDPGQGLRLIYYSQIVNDFQKGDIAEGYSVSREKKESFPLTVTSAQKNPTAFYLCASSSGPGEGYEQYFGPGTRLTVT.